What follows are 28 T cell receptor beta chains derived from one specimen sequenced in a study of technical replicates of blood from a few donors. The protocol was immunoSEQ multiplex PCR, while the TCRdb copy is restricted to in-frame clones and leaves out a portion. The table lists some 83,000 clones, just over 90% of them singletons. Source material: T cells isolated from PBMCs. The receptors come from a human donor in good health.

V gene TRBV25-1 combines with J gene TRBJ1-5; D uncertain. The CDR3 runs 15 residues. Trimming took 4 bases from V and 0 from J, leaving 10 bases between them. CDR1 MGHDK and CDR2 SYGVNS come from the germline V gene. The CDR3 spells CASSVGGYSNQPQHF. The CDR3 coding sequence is TGTGCCAGCAGTGTAGGAGGTTATAGCAATCAGCCCCAGCATTTT.

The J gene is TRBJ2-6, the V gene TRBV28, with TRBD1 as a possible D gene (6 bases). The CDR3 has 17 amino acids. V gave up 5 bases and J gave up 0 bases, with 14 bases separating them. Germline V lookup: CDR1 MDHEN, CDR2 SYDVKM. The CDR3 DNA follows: TGTGCCAGCAGTCCGGGACATTACTACTCTGGGGCCAACGTCCTGACTTTC. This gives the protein CASSPGHYYSGANVLTF.

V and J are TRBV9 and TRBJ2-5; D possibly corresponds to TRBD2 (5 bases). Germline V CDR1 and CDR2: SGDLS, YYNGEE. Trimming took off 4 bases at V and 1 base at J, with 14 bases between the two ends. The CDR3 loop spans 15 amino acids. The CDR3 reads CASSPRLGSQETQYF. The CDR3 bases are TGTGCCAGCAGCCCCCGATTGGGGAGCCAAGAGACCCAGTACTTC.

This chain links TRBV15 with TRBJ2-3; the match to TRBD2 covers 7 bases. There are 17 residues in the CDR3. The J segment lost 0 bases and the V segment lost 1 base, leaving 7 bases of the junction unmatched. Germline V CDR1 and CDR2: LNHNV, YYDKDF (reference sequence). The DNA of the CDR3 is TGTGCCACCAGCAGAGCCCCAACTAGCGATAGCACAGATACGCAGTATTTT. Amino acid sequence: CATSRAPTSDSTDTQYF.

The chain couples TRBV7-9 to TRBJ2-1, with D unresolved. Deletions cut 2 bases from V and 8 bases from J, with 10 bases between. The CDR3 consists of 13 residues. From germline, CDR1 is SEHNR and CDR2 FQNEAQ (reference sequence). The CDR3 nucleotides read TGTGCCAGCAGCTTAAACAGATGGGATGAGCAGTTCTTC. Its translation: CASSLNRWDEQFF.

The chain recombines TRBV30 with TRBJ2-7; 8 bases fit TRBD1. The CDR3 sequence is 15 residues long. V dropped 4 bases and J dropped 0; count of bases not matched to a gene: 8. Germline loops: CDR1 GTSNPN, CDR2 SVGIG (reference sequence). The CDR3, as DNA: TGTGCCTGGACCAACCGGGACAGGAGCTCCTACGAGCAGTACTTC. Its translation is CAWTNRDRSSYEQYF.

CDR3 sequence reads: CASSGTRGTRDEKLFF. CDR3 coding DNA: TGTGCCAGCAGCGGAACGAGGGGGACACGGGATGAAAAACTGTTTTTT. This chain links TRBV9 with TRBJ1-4; possibly TRBD1 for D (6 bases). CDR1 and CDR2 (germline): SGDLS, YYNGEE. V gave up 3 bases and J gave up 6 bases, with 18 bases separating them. The CDR3 spans 16 residues.

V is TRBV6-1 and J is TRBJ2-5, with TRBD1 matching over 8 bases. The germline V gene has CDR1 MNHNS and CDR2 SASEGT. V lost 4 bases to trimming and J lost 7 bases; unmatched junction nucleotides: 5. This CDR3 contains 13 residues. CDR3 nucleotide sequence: TGTGCCAGCAGTGTAACAGGGGGTGGGACCCAGTACTTC. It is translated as CASSVTGGGTQYF.

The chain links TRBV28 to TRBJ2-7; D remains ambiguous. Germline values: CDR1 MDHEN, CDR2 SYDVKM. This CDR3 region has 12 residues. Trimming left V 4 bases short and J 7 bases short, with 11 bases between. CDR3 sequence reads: CASSSDSLEQYF. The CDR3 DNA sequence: TGTGCCAGCAGTTCAGACTCCCTGGAGCAGTACTTC.

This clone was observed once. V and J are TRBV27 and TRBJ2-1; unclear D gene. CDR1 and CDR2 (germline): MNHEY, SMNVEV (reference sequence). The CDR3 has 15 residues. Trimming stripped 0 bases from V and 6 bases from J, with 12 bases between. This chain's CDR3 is CASSLSSQAGNEQFF. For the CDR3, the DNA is TGTGCCAGCAGTTTATCGTCCCAGGCCGGCAATGAGCAGTTCTTC.

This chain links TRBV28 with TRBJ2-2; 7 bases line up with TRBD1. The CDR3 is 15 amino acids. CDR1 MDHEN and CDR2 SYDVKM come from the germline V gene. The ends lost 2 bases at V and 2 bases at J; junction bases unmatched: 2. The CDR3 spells CASSLQGVNTGELFF. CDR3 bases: TGTGCCAGCAGTTTACAGGGGGTAAACACCGGGGAGCTGTTTTTT.

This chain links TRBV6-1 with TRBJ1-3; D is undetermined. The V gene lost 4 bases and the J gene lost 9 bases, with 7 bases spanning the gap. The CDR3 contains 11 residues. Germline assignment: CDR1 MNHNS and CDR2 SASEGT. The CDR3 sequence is CASSVHPTIYF. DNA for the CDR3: TGTGCCAGCAGTGTACATCCCACCATATATTTT.

The CDR3 region has the DNA TGTGCCAGCAGTGAATACATTAACTATGGCTACACCTTC. It codes for CASSEYINYGYTF. The chain employs TRBV6-1 and TRBJ1-2; D gene unclear. Germline lookup yields CDR1 MNHNS and CDR2 SASEGT. V lost 2 bases and J 1 base, leaving 5 bases between the germline ends. The CDR3 loop spans 13 amino acids.

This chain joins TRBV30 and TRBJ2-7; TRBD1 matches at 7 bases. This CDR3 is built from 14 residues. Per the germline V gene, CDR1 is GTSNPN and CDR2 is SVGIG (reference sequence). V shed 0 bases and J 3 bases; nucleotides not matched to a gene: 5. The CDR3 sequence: CAWSVGQGDYEQYF. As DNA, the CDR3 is TGTGCCTGGAGTGTTGGTCAGGGGGACTACGAGCAGTACTTC.

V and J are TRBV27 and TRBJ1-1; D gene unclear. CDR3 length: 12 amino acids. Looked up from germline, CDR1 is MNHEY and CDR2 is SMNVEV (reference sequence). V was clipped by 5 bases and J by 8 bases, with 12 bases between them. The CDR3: CASSPSGEEAFF. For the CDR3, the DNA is TGTGCCAGCAGTCCCTCTGGAGAAGAAGCTTTCTTT.

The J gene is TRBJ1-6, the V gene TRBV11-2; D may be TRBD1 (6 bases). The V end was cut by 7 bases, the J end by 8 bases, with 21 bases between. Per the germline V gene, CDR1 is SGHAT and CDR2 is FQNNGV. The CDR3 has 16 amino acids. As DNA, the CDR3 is TGTGCCAGCACCAAATCTACAACAGGGTTGGATTCACCCCTCCACTTT. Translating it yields CASTKSTTGLDSPLHF.

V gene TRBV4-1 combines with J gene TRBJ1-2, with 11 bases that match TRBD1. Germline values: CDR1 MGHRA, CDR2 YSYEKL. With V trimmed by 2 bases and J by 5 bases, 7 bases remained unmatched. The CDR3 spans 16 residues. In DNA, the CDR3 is TGCGCCAGCAGCCAACCAGGGAGGGACAGGGGGTATGGCTACACCTTC. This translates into CASSQPGRDRGYGYTF.

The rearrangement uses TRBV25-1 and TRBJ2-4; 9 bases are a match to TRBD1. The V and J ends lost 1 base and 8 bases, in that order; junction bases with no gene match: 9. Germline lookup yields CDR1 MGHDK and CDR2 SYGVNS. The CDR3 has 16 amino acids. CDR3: CASSEFSDRGWDIQYF. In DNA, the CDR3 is TGTGCCAGCAGTGAATTCTCAGACAGGGGGTGGGACATTCAGTACTTC.

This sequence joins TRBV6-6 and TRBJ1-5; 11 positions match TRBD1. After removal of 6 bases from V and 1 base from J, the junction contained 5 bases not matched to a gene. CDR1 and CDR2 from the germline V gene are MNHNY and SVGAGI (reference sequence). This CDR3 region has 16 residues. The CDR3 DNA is TGTGCCAGCAGGGCAGGACAGGGGGCCAGCAATCAGCCCCAGCATTTT. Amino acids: CASRAGQGASNQPQHF.

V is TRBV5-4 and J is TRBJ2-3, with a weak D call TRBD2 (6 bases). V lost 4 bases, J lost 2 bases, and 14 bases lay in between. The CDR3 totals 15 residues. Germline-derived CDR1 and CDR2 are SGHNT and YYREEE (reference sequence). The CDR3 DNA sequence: TGTGCCAGCAGCAGTAGCGGAGAACCCACAGATACGCAGTATTTT. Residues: CASSSSGEPTDTQYF.

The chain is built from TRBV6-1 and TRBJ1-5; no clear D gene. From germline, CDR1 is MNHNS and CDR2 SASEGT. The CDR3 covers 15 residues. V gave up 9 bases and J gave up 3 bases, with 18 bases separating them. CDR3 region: CASCKVDGDNQPQHF. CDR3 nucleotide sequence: TGTGCCAGTTGCAAAGTTGACGGAGACAATCAGCCCCAGCATTTT.

The CDR3: CASSLGPSSQRSLNIQYF. The CDR3 nucleotides are TGTGCCAGCAGCTTAGGCCCCAGCTCCCAGAGGTCCTTGAACATTCAGTACTTC. The V and J genes are TRBV11-2 and TRBJ2-4; D is unclear. There are 18 residues in the CDR3. The germline V gene encodes CDR1 SGHAT and CDR2 FQNNGV. The V and J ends lost 1 base and 7 bases respectively, with 23 bases between them.

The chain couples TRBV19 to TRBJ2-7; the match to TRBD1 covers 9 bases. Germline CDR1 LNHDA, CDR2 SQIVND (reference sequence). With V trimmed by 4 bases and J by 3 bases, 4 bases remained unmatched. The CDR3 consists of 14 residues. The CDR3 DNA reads TGTGCCAGTAGTAAAGGGACAGGGAGCTACGAGCAGTACTTC. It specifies CASSKGTGSYEQYF.

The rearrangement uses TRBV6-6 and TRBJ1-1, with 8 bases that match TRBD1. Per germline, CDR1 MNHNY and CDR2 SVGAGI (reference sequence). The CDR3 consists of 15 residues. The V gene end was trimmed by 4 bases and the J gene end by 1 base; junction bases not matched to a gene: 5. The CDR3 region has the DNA TGTGCCAGCAGTTTTCTTGGGACAGGGAACACTGAAGCTTTCTTT. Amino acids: CASSFLGTGNTEAFF.

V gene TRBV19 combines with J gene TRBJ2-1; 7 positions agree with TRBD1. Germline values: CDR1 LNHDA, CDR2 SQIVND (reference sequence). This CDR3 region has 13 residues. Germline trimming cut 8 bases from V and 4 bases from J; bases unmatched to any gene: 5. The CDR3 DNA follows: TGTGCCAGTCGCCTGGGACAGTACAATGAGCAGTTCTTC. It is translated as CASRLGQYNEQFF.

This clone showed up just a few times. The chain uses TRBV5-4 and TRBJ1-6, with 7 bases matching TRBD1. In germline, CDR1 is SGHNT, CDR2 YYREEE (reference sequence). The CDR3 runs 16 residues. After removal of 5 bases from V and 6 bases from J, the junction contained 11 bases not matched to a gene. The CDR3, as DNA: TGTGCCAGCAGGGTAACACAGGGGATGCTTAATTCACCCCTCCACTTT. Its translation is CASRVTQGMLNSPLHF.

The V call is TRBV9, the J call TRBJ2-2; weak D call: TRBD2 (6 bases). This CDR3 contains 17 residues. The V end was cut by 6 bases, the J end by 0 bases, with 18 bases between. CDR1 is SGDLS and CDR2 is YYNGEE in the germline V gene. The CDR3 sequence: CASTRSGVTSNTGELFF. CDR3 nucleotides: TGTGCCAGCACCCGATCGGGAGTCACTTCGAACACCGGGGAGCTGTTTTTT. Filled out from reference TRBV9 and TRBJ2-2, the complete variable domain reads DSGVTQTPKHLITATGQRVTLRCSPRSGDLSVYWYQQSLDQGLQFLIQYYNGEERAKGNILERFSAQQFPDLHSELNLSSLELGDSALYFCASTRSGVTSNTGELFFGEGSRLTVL.

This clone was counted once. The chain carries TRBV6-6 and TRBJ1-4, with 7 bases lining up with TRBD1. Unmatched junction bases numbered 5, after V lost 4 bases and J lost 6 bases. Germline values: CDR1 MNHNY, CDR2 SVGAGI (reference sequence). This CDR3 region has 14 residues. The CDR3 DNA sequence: TGTGCCAGCAGTTTGACAGGGTCCTATGAAAAACTGTTTTTT. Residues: CASSLTGSYEKLFF.